This passage covers 20 T cell receptor beta chains from one sample sequenced in a study of blood T cell repertoires in COVID-19. The table came from immunoSEQ multiplex PCR; TCRdb's copy has only in-frame clones and leaves some out. Among 200,000 to 250,000 clones listed, 75% to 90% were seen once. The sequencing sample was made of PBMCs or T cells enriched from blood (not recorded which). The source of these receptors is a woman aged 30 to 39 with acute COVID-19.

J is TRBJ2-5 and V is TRBV5-4; TRBD1 matches 9 bases. The CDR3 loop spans 15 amino acids. V lost 4 bases and J lost 5; bases outside the gene matches: 9. Germline loops: CDR1 SGHNT, CDR2 YYREEE (reference sequence). The CDR3 spells CASSLRQGVGETQYF. CDR3 bases: TGTGCCAGCAGCCTTCGACAGGGGGTCGGGGAGACCCAGTACTTC.

This sequence joins TRBV6-5 and TRBJ2-5; D unclear. Trimming removed 6 bases at V and 4 bases at J, with 9 bases between. Per germline, CDR1 MNHEY and CDR2 SVGAGI. The CDR3 totals 12 residues. In nucleotides, the CDR3 is TGTGCCAGCAGGGCAGGTGGAGAGACCCAGTACTTC. Translation: CASRAGGETQYF.

This clone was recorded only once. The CDR3 sequence is CASSPGAGYTF. In DNA form, the CDR3 reads TGTGCCAGCAGTCCAGGGGCCGGCTACACCTTC. The V gene is TRBV2, the J gene TRBJ1-2, with D perhaps matching TRBD1 (6 bases). This CDR3 has 11 residues. Germline loops: CDR1 SNHLY, CDR2 FYNNEI. V lost 5 bases, J lost 8 bases, and 9 bases lay in between.

The chain links TRBV28 to TRBJ2-5, with TRBD1 as a possible D gene (5 bases). The germline V and J ends were trimmed by 6 bases and 9 bases, with 17 bases remaining between them. The CDR3 covers 13 residues. Germline loops: CDR1 MDHEN, CDR2 SYDVKM. CDR3 nucleotide sequence: TGTGCCAGCAGCCTAAGACAGCCGAAGGCCCAGTACTTC. This encodes CASSLRQPKAQYF.

The gene calls are TRBV23-1 and TRBJ2-1; 7 bases are shared with TRBD1. TRBV23-1 belongs to the ORF category, with a function that is uncertain. The trim removed 11 bases at V and 5 bases at J, leaving 3 bases unmatched. CDR3 size: 11 residues. In DNA form, the CDR3 reads TGCGCCGGTGGACAGGACAATGAGCAGTTCTTC. Translating it yields CAGGQDNEQFF.

This clone came up once. V and J are TRBV10-3 and TRBJ1-1; 7 bases align to TRBD1. V shed 3 bases and J 4 bases; nucleotides not matched to a gene: 8. The CDR3 covers 15 residues. Germline CDR1 is ENHRY and CDR2 is SYGVKD. In DNA form, the CDR3 reads TGTGCCATCAGTGATAGACAGGGATCGGGCACTGAAGCTTTCTTT. Protein product: CAISDRQGSGTEAFF.

The V and J genes are TRBV30 and TRBJ1-5; 8 positions agree with TRBD1. The CDR3 runs 14 residues. The V gene's germline CDR1 is GTSNPN and CDR2 SVGIG (reference sequence). J lost 6 bases, V lost 8 bases, and 12 bases had no gene match. The CDR3 DNA reads as TGTGCCGCCGAGACAGGGGCGAGTCGTCAGCCCCAGCATTTT. Protein product: CAAETGASRQPQHF.

The count of this clone is one. The chain carries TRBV27 and TRBJ1-2; TRBD1 might be the D (6 bases). CDR1 MNHEY and CDR2 SMNVEV come from the germline V gene (reference sequence). This CDR3 has 17 amino acids. V was pared by 6 bases and J by 0 bases, with 20 bases between. The chain's CDR3 is CASRRAAGAASNYGYTF. Written as DNA, the CDR3 is TGTGCCAGCAGGCGAGCGGCAGGGGCCGCTTCTAACTATGGCTACACCTTC.

The V gene is TRBV7-2, the J gene TRBJ2-7; TRBD2 agrees at 10 bases. This CDR3 is built from 15 residues. The germline CDR1 and CDR2 sequences are SGHTA and FQGNSA. With V trimmed by 4 bases and J by 1 base, 4 bases remained unmatched. CDR3: CASSYLAGVSYEQYF. CDR3 nucleotide sequence: TGTGCCAGCAGCTATCTAGCGGGAGTATCCTACGAGCAGTACTTC.

The chain employs TRBV28 and TRBJ2-2; D perhaps matches TRBD1 (5 bases). V was clipped by 3 bases and J by 1 base, with 15 bases between them. The germline CDR1 and CDR2 sequences are MDHEN and SYDVKM. This CDR3 is 17 amino acids long. The CDR3 DNA sequence: TGTGCCAGCAGTTTGGGAAACAGGATATTGAACACCGGGGAGCTGTTTTTT. Translating it yields CASSLGNRILNTGELFF.

The chain links TRBV4-1 to TRBJ1-1; 7 nucleotides agree with TRBD1. The CDR3 consists of 14 residues. The germline gives CDR1 MGHRA, CDR2 YSYEKL. Trimming removed 2 bases from V and 13 bases from J; junction bases left unmatched: 13. The CDR3 is CASSQPTGSLLVFF. In DNA form, the CDR3 reads TGCGCCAGCAGCCAACCGACAGGGTCTCTGTTAGTTTTCTTT.

The DNA for the CDR3 is TGTGCCAGCAGTGAGGGACAGGGGAGCTCCTATAATTCACCCCTCCACTTT. Its translation: CASSEGQGSSYNSPLHF. The gene calls are TRBV6-1 and TRBJ1-6, with 10 bases fitting TRBD1. Germline values: CDR1 MNHNS, CDR2 SASEGT. V lost 3 bases and J lost 0; bases outside the gene matches: 2. CDR3 length equals 17 residues.

In its sample, this clone was seen once. The chain couples TRBV28 to TRBJ2-7; D possibly corresponds to TRBD1 (6 bases). The germline gives CDR1 MDHEN, CDR2 SYDVKM. V lost 1 base, J lost 5 bases, and 24 bases lay in between. This CDR3 is built from 18 residues. The CDR3 sequence is CASSLSDPSQGRDDEQYF. The CDR3 DNA reads TGTGCCAGCAGTTTATCGGACCCCTCTCAGGGGCGCGACGACGAGCAGTACTTC.

This chain uses TRBV19 with TRBJ1-1; TRBD1 is a possible D gene (5 bases). The CDR3 consists of 16 residues. Between the trimmed V and J ends, which lost 2 bases and 2 bases, there was a span of 15 bases. Germline CDR1 and CDR2: LNHDA and SQIVND (reference sequence). DNA for the CDR3: TGTGCCAGTAGTATATGGGCTCAGGGTCGAAACACTGAAGCTTTCTTT. Protein: CASSIWAQGRNTEAFF.

V usage is TRBV29-1 and J usage is TRBJ1-5; the D gene is possibly TRBD1 (5 bases). V lost 1 base to trimming and J lost 5 bases, with 21 bases between them. This CDR3 is built from 17 residues. CDR1 is SQVTM, CDR2 ANQGSEA, per germline. The DNA for the CDR3 is TGCAGCGTTGAAGCTGCTTCTTGGGGACGGGGGGATCAGCCCCAGCATTTT. The encoded protein is CSVEAASWGRGDQPQHF.

This chain joins TRBV28 and TRBJ1-6; 8 bases are a match to TRBD1. Germline lookup yields CDR1 MDHEN and CDR2 SYDVKM. Trimming at V came to 6 bases and at J to 8 bases, leaving 6 bases not matched to a gene. The CDR3 consists of 14 residues. CDR3 region: CASRYGQGHSPLHF. The CDR3, as DNA: TGTGCCAGCAGATACGGACAGGGTCATTCACCCCTCCACTTT. The entire variable domain, with the rest obtained from reference TRBV28 and TRBJ1-6, is as follows: DVKVTQSSRYLVKRTGEKVFLECVQDMDHENMFWYRQDPGLGLRLIYFSYDVKMKEKGDIPEGYSVSREKKERFSLILESASTNQTSMYLCASRYGQGHSPLHFGNGTRLTVT.

V is TRBV12-5 and J is TRBJ1-1, with a tentative D call TRBD1 (5 bases). Trimming pared 1 base from V and 5 bases from J, leaving 8 bases between. This CDR3 is built from 13 residues. Germline V lookup: CDR1 LGHNT, CDR2 FRNRAP. The CDR3 coding sequence is TGTGCTAGTGGTTTGGCAGGGATTACTGAAGCTTTCTTT. Encoded protein: CASGLAGITEAFF.

V is TRBV28 and J is TRBJ2-7; TRBD1 might be the D (6 bases). With 2 bases removed from V and 3 bases from J, the gap between germline ends came to 11 bases. This CDR3 has 14 amino acids. The germline V gene has CDR1 MDHEN and CDR2 SYDVKM. The CDR3 loop is CASSLGGTYYEQYF. DNA for the CDR3: TGTGCCAGCAGTTTAGGTGGGACATACTACGAGCAGTACTTC.

The V gene is TRBV20-1, the J gene TRBJ2-5; TRBD2 aligns across 9 bases. V was clipped by 3 bases and J by 2 bases; unmatched bases: 7. The CDR3 loop spans 15 amino acids. Germline loops: CDR1 DFQATT, CDR2 SNEGSKA (reference sequence). The CDR3 here is CSASRGGAGQETQYF. For the CDR3, the DNA is TGCAGTGCTAGTCGCGGGGGGGCGGGTCAAGAGACCCAGTACTTC.

The rearrangement uses TRBV9 and TRBJ2-1; 14 nucleotides align to TRBD2. Germline CDR1 is SGDLS and CDR2 is YYNGEE. The CDR3 loop spans 16 amino acids. Unmatched junction bases numbered 8, after V lost 4 bases and J lost 8 bases. CDR3 coding DNA: TGTGCCAGCAGCCCGACTAGCGGGGGGGCGGTGTATGAGCAGTTCTTC. Translation: CASSPTSGGAVYEQFF.